The 19 T cell receptor beta chains below all came from one sample that was sequenced in a study of cytomegalovirus exposure and HLA in healthy donors. Both 60 Vbeta primers and 13 Jbeta primers went into the PCR. Clones were read by immunoSEQ multiplex PCR, and TCRdb kept only the in-frame ones, dropping some. The sample includes some 75,000 clones. Sequencing was done on a sample of PBMCs. The source is a boy between 10 and 17 years old in good health and CMV-seronegative.

Points on this clone: At the DNA level, this CDR3 is encoded by other sequences in the same sample as well. CDR3 residues: CASSELDFNTEAFF. The CDR3 DNA is TGTGCCAGCAGTGAACTGGACTTTAACACTGAAGCTTTCTTT. V is TRBV25-1 and J is TRBJ1-1, with D uncertain. Per the germline V gene, CDR1 is MGHDK and CDR2 is SYGVNS. Deletions cut 2 bases from V and 2 bases from J, with 9 bases between. The CDR3 sequence is 14 residues long. The entire variable domain, with the rest obtained from reference TRBV25-1 and TRBJ1-1, is as follows: EADIYQTPRYLVIGTGKKITLECSQTMGHDKMYWYQQDPGMELHLIHYSYGVNSTEKGDLSSESTVSRIRTEHFPLTLESARPSHTSQYLCASSELDFNTEAFFGQGTRLTVV.

The chain couples TRBV18 to TRBJ1-4, with 9 bases matching TRBD1. The CDR3 contains 17 residues. The V segment lost 0 bases and the J segment 4 bases; nucleotides outside the gene matches: 6. The germline gives CDR1 KGHSH, CDR2 LQKENI. The CDR3 sequence: CASSPPPAGQGNEKLFF. The CDR3 DNA reads as TGTGCCAGCTCACCACCACCCGCGGGACAGGGTAATGAAAAACTGTTTTTT.

V and J are TRBV4-2 and TRBJ2-7; 8 bases agree with TRBD1. The V segment lost 0 bases and the J segment 2 bases; nucleotides outside the gene matches: 3. The CDR3 has 15 amino acids. Germline CDR1 is LGHNA and CDR2 is YNFKEQ. The CDR3 loop is CASSQEAGGAYEQYF. Written as DNA, the CDR3 is TGTGCCAGCAGCCAAGAGGCAGGGGGCGCCTACGAGCAGTACTTC.

As to this clone: Other nucleotide sequences from this sample produce the same CDR3. The chain uses TRBV5-1 and TRBJ2-7; 9 nucleotides match TRBD1. The V gene end was trimmed by 0 bases and the J gene end by 5 bases; junction bases not matched to a gene: 3. The CDR3 is made up of 14 amino acids. Germline V gives CDR1 SGHRS, CDR2 YFSETQ. The CDR3 sequence is CASSLAGQGNEQYF. The CDR3 DNA reads as TGCGCCAGCAGCTTGGCGGGACAGGGAAACGAGCAGTACTTC.

The chain has TRBV18 and TRBJ2-5; 9 nucleotides align to TRBD1. The better agreement between TRBJ2-7 and the DNA end casts doubt on the J call. This CDR3 contains 13 residues. CDR1 and CDR2 from the germline V gene are KGHSH and LQKENI. CDR3 region: CASSPGTGYEQYF. The CDR3 bases are TGTGCCAGCTCACCCGGGACAGGGTACGAGCAGTACTTC.

The J gene is TRBJ1-2, the V gene TRBV19; no definite D call. The germline V gene encodes CDR1 LNHDA and CDR2 SQIVND (reference sequence). The CDR3 has 13 amino acids. The V end lost 5 bases, the J end lost 1 base, and 8 bases lay between the germline ends. CDR3 in DNA: TGTGCCAGTAGTCTCACACATAACTATGGCTACACCTTC. Encoded protein: CASSLTHNYGYTF.

The chain joins TRBV19 to TRBJ1-5, with 8 bases aligning to TRBD1. This CDR3 is built from 18 residues. V dropped 5 bases and J dropped 3; count of bases not matched to a gene: 15. Looked up from germline, CDR1 is LNHDA and CDR2 is SQIVND (reference sequence). This CDR3 is CASSAIDRGYHLNQPQHF. As DNA, the CDR3 is TGTGCCAGTAGTGCAATAGACAGGGGCTACCACCTCAATCAGCCCCAGCATTTT.

V is TRBV6-5 and J is TRBJ1-2; the D gene is possibly TRBD1 (6 bases). Looked up from germline, CDR1 is MNHEY and CDR2 is SVGAGI. Trimming left V 4 bases short and J 2 bases short, with 14 bases between. The CDR3 has 15 amino acids. The DNA of the CDR3 is TGTGCCAGCAGTTTAACAGGGTATCAGAACTATGGCTACACCTTC. Encoded protein: CASSLTGYQNYGYTF.

The chain has TRBV10-3 and TRBJ1-5; D ambiguous. The CDR3 totals 15 residues. The ends were cut back, 3 bases at V and 1 base at J, with 10 bases in the middle. Germline loops: CDR1 ENHRY, CDR2 SYGVKD. CDR3 nucleotides: TGTGCCATCAGTGAAAGAGGCGGGAGCAATCAGCCCCAGCATTTT. Its translation: CAISERGGSNQPQHF.

The CDR3 sequence: CASSQAGAGNTEAFF. For the CDR3, the DNA is TGCGCCAGCAGCCAGGCAGGGGCAGGAAACACTGAAGCTTTCTTT. V gene TRBV4-1 combines with J gene TRBJ1-1; D may be TRBD1 (6 bases). Germline V gene sequence: CDR1 MGHRA, CDR2 YSYEKL. V dropped 3 bases and J dropped 2 bases, with 13 bases sitting between them. The CDR3 totals 15 residues.

The rearrangement uses TRBV4-2 and TRBJ1-5; TRBD1 matches 8 bases. Trimming at V came to 1 base and at J to 3 bases, leaving 2 bases not matched to a gene. Germline V gives CDR1 LGHNA, CDR2 YNFKEQ. The CDR3 covers 15 residues. The CDR3 DNA follows: TGTGCCAGCAGCCAAGCGGGACAGGTCAATCAGCCCCAGCATTTT. As protein: CASSQAGQVNQPQHF.

CDR3 sequence: CASSLSASGWSYEQYF. The CDR3, as DNA: TGTGCCAGCAGTTTATCGGCCTCAGGGTGGTCCTACGAGCAGTACTTC. The gene calls are TRBV27 and TRBJ2-7, with D perhaps TRBD1 (5 bases). V was pared by 0 bases and J by 1 base, with 13 bases between. This CDR3 is 16 amino acids long. Germline assignment: CDR1 MNHEY and CDR2 SMNVEV (reference sequence).

This chain links TRBV4-2 with TRBJ2-5, with 7 nucleotides matching TRBD1. With 1 base clipped from V and 5 bases from J, the junction kept 10 bases outside the gene matches. The CDR3 is made up of 16 amino acids. Germline CDR1 is LGHNA and CDR2 is YNFKEQ. For the CDR3, the DNA is TGTGCCAGCAGCCAAGTTGGAAAGACAGGGAGCGAGACCCAGTACTTC. Translation gives CASSQVGKTGSETQYF.

This sequence joins TRBV11-1 and TRBJ1-2; TRBD1 agrees at 7 bases. Germline CDR1 reads SGHAT; CDR2 reads FQDESV (reference sequence). With 5 bases clipped from V and 3 bases from J, the junction kept 15 bases outside the gene matches. This CDR3 has 17 residues. The CDR3 loop reads CASSAGTASTSDYGYTF. The CDR3 DNA reads TGTGCCAGCAGCGCTGGGACAGCGTCTACCTCAGACTATGGCTACACCTTC.

The chain has TRBV30 and TRBJ2-3, with TRBD2 as a possible D gene (5 bases). V lost 1 base and J 1 base, leaving 9 bases between the germline ends. Germline V gene lookup returns CDR1 GTSNPN and CDR2 SVGIG (reference sequence). The CDR3 is 14 amino acids. The CDR3 DNA reads TGTGCCTGGAGTGGGGGTAGCGGCACAGATACGCAGTATTTT. Encoded protein: CAWSGGSGTDTQYF.

V gene TRBV7-9 combines with J gene TRBJ2-2; 7 bases line up with TRBD2. Germline CDR1 reads SEHNR; CDR2 reads FQNEAQ (reference sequence). V trimming: 7 bases; J trimming: 8 bases; junction bases outside the gene matches: 19. The CDR3 contains 17 residues. Here the CDR3 reads CASTPSPSGFGGGELFF. Here the CDR3 DNA reads TGTGCCAGCACCCCTAGTCCTAGCGGCTTCGGTGGGGGGGAGCTGTTTTTT.

Remarks on this clone: One junction end does not reproduce the germline sequence, and a read error may be involved. This rearrangement joins TRBV4-3 to TRBJ1-1, with D uncertain. This CDR3 is 15 amino acids long. Germline V gene lookup returns CDR1 LGHNA and CDR2 YSLEER. CDR3 region: CASSQDLALSTEDFF. In nucleotides, the CDR3 is TGCGCCAGCAGCCAAGATCTTGCGTTGAGCACTGAAGATTTCTTT.

The chain is built from TRBV19 and TRBJ1-4, with TRBD1 matching 7 bases. This CDR3 comprises 14 residues. CDR1 is LNHDA and CDR2 is SQIVND in the germline V gene (reference sequence). The J segment lost 5 bases and the V segment lost 6 bases, leaving 6 bases of the junction unmatched. The CDR3 loop is CASSLTGTNEKLFF. CDR3 bases: TGTGCCAGTAGCCTGACAGGGACCAATGAAAAACTGTTTTTT.

The chain employs TRBV5-4 and TRBJ2-7; 9 bases are shared with TRBD1. The CDR3 loop spans 14 amino acids. Trimming took 4 bases from V and 3 from J; bases not matched to a gene: 5. In germline, CDR1 is SGHNT, CDR2 YYREEE (reference sequence). The CDR3 coding sequence is TGTGCCAGCAGCCAGGACAGGGGCCTCTACGAGCAGTACTTC. Amino acid sequence: CASSQDRGLYEQYF.